The clone carrying this TCR beta chain turned up a few times. These data come from a study of blood T cells in healthy people across ages. It was with a sample-barcoded 5' primer and a J-beta primer mix that a second PCR of roughly 7 to 12 cycles was run. TCRdb re-analysed the 5' RACE reads in MiXCR, keeping a single row per CDR3 protein. The data hold some 1,000,000 distinct CDR3 sequences, with 25% observed a single time. V was trimmed by 7 bases and J by 5 bases, leaving 18 bases between them. This CDR3 region has 15 residues. Germline V gene data show CDR1 as MRHNA and CDR2 as SNTAGT. Researchers report isolating at least 6.5 million PBMCs per sample. Each sample provided at least 5 micrograms of extracted total RNA. The sample was also linked to a second study, of T cells of mothers and their children. From that study: Detection yielded no persistent microchimeric T cell clones.

V and J are TRBV6-4 and TRBJ1-5; D is possibly TRBD1 (6 bases). The source material was blood. The TCR comes from a girl aged 2-15 years in good health. The CDR3 protein is CASNPTGGADQPQHF. The DNA for the CDR3 is TGTGCCAGCAATCCTACTGGGGGGGCGGATCAGCCCCAGCATTTT.